The 9 T cell receptor beta chains below all came from one sample that was sequenced in a study of cytomegalovirus exposure and HLA in healthy donors. The PCR was carried out with 60 Vbeta primers and 13 Jbeta primers. Libraries were prepared by immunoSEQ multiplex PCR; TCRdb keeps only in-frame clonotypes and omits some of them. Of approximately 290,000 clones in the sample, 80% were seen once. The sequencing sample was made of PBMCs. The receptors come from a girl aged 2 to 9 in good health and CMV-seronegative.

The chain joins TRBV6-5 to TRBJ1-1, with D perhaps TRBD1 (5 bases). The V gene lost 6 bases and the J gene lost 6 bases, with 20 bases spanning the gap. The V gene's germline CDR1 is MNHEY and CDR2 SVGAGI. This CDR3 has 15 residues. CDR3 protein: CASSPGSVTRSEAFF. The DNA for the CDR3 is TGTGCCAGCAGCCCAGGGTCCGTTACACGGTCTGAAGCTTTCTTT.

The chain has TRBV27 and TRBJ2-7; 9 bases line up with TRBD1. Germline CDR1 and CDR2: MNHEY and SMNVEV (reference sequence). The V gene end was trimmed by 10 bases and the J gene end by 2 bases; junction bases not matched to a gene: 6. This CDR3 is built from 13 residues. The CDR3 protein is CANSDRGTYEQYF. The CDR3 nucleotides read TGTGCCAACAGCGACAGGGGGACCTACGAGCAGTACTTC.

This clone was recorded only once. The J gene is TRBJ2-7, the V gene TRBV6-5; the D gene is possibly TRBD2 (7 bases). The CDR3 loop spans 14 amino acids. CDR1 is MNHEY and CDR2 is SVGAGI in the germline V gene. Between the trimmed V and J ends, which lost 2 bases and 6 bases, there was a span of 14 bases. The CDR3 loop reads CASSYRTRGSEQYF. The CDR3 nucleotides are TGTGCCAGCAGTTACCGGACTAGGGGGAGCGAGCAGTACTTC.

This clone is a singleton in its sample. The chain joins TRBV20-1 to TRBJ2-1; possible D gene TRBD1, 5 bases. Deletions cut 3 bases from V and 9 bases from J, with 9 bases between. In germline, CDR1 is DFQATT, CDR2 SNEGSKA (reference sequence). CDR3 size: 11 residues. CDR3 sequence reads: CSARAGIEQFF. CDR3 nucleotide sequence: TGCAGTGCTAGGGCAGGGATTGAGCAGTTCTTC.

This clone showed up just a few times. The chain links TRBV18 to TRBJ2-7; possibly TRBD1 for D (6 bases). Germline V gene sequence: CDR1 KGHSH, CDR2 LQKENI. This CDR3 region has 14 residues. V gave up 3 bases and J gave up 1 base, with 10 bases separating them. As DNA, the CDR3 is TGTGCCAGCTCACCCCGGACAGAATCCTACGAGCAGTACTTC. It is translated as CASSPRTESYEQYF.

The chain carries TRBV5-5 and TRBJ2-7, with 9 bases lining up with TRBD2. Germline V gene sequence: CDR1 SGHKS, CDR2 YYEKEE (reference sequence). Losses at the gene ends were 4 bases for V and 5 bases for J; bases not matched to a gene: 7. The CDR3 loop spans 14 amino acids. The CDR3 nucleotides read TGTGCCAGCAGCACCCCTAGCGGGATGAACGAGCAGTACTTC. It encodes CASSTPSGMNEQYF. Based on the CDR3 plus reference TRBV5-5 and TRBJ2-7, the full variable domain is DAGVTQSPTHLIKTRGQQVTLRCSPISGHKSVSWYQQVLGQGPQFIFQYYEKEERGRGNFPDRFSARQFPNYSSELNVNALLLGDSALYLCASSTPSGMNEQYFGPGTRLTVT.

The chain carries TRBV18 and TRBJ1-5, with D unclear. CDR1 is KGHSH, CDR2 LQKENI, per germline. V lost 3 bases and J 7 bases, leaving 10 bases between the germline ends. This CDR3 is built from 13 residues. The CDR3 nucleotides are TGTGCCAGCTCACCCGAGGGTTTCCAGCCCCAGCATTTT. Encoded protein: CASSPEGFQPQHF.

The V gene is TRBV19, the J gene TRBJ2-3, with D hard to call. V lost 3 bases and J lost 2, with 6 bases in between. Germline CDR1 reads LNHDA; CDR2 reads SQIVND (reference sequence). The CDR3 covers 13 residues. CDR3 sequence: CASSIPLTDTQYF. In DNA, the CDR3 is TGTGCCAGTAGTATCCCCCTCACAGATACGCAGTATTTT.

The V gene is TRBV9, the J gene TRBJ1-2, with D unresolved. The CDR3 consists of 13 residues. V lost 0 bases and J lost 5, with 8 bases in between. Germline-derived CDR1 and CDR2 are SGDLS and YYNGEE. The CDR3 loop reads CASSVDLGYGYTF. The CDR3 DNA sequence: TGTGCCAGCAGCGTAGACCTCGGGTATGGCTACACCTTC.